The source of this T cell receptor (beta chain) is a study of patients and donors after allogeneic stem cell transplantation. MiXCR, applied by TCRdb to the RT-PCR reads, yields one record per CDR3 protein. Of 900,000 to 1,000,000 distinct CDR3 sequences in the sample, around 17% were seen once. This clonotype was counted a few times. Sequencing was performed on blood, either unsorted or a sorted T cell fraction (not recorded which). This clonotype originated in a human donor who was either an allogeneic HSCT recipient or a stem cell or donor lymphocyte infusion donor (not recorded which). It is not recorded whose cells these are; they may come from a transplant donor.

For the CDR3, the DNA is TGCGCCAGCAGCTTGTATGGCGCGGCGGCAGATACGCAGTATTTT. It translates to CASSLYGAAADTQYF. The chain links TRBV5-1 to TRBJ2-3; D remains ambiguous. Per germline, CDR1 SGHRS and CDR2 YFSETQ. Trimming removed 1 base at V and 4 bases at J, with 13 bases between. This CDR3 is 15 amino acids long.